This T cell receptor (beta chain) derives from a study of T cell responses to AZD1222 COVID-19 vaccine. About this clone: Its target is unknown.

Sequenced by immunoSEQ multiplex PCR; TCRdb stores in-frame clones only, minus some. Here the sample spans about 120,000 clones, over 75% being singletons. J was trimmed by 1 base and V by 6 bases; bases with no gene match: 1. Germline CDR1 reads MGHRA; CDR2 reads YSYEKL. The CDR3 runs 15 residues. General observations from the study: Spike-specific TCR repertoires showed rising breadth and depth after two AZD1222 doses. None of the repertoires were sampled until the peak T cell response had passed. Just a handful of AZD1222 recipients were seropositive at baseline. Donors, mostly white British, included more females; clonal diversity was possibly underestimated.

The starting material was peripheral blood, obtained on day 0 of AZD1222 vaccination. This receptor was obtained from an adult in good health. V usage is TRBV4-1 and J usage is TRBJ2-2; 11 bases are shared with TRBD2. This CDR3 is CASRLAGGNTGELFF. The CDR3 region has the DNA TGCGCCAGCAGGCTAGCGGGGGGGAACACCGGGGAGCTGTTTTTT.